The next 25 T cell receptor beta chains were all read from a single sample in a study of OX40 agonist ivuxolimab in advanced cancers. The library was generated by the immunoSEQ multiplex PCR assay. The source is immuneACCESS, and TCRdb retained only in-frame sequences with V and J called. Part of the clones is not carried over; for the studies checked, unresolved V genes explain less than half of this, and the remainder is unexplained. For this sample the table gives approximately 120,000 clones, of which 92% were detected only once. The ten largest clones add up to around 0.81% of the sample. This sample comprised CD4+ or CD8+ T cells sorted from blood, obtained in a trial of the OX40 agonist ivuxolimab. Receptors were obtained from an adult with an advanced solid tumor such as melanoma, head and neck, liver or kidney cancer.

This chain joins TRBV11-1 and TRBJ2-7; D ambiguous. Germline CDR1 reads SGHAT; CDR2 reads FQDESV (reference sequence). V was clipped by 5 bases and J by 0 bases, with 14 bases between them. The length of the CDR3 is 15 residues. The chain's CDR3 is CASSPPGMGSYEQYF. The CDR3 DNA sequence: TGTGCCAGCAGCCCCCCCGGAATGGGCTCCTACGAGCAGTACTTC.

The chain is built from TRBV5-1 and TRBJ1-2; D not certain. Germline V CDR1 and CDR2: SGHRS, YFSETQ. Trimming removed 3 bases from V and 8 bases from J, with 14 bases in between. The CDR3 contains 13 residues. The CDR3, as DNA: TGCGCCAGCAGCTCGCCGGGCCTTCTCGGCTACACCTTC. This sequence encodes CASSSPGLLGYTF.

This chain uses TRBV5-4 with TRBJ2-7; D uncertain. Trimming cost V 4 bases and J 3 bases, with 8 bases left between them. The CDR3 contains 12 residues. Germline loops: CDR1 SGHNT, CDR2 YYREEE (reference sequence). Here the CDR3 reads CASSANSYEQYF. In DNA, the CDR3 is TGTGCCAGCAGCGCTAATAGCTACGAGCAGTACTTC.

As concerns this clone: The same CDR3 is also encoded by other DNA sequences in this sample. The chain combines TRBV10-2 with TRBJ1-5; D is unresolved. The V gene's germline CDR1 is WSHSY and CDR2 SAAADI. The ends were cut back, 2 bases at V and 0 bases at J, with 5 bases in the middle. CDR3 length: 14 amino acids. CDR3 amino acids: CASSEAGSNQPQHF. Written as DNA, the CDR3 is TGCGCCAGCAGTGAGGCGGGTAGCAATCAGCCCCAGCATTTT.

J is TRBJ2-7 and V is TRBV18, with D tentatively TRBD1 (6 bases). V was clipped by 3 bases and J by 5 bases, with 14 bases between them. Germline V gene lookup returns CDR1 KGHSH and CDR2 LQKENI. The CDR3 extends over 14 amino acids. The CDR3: CASSPMTGSDEQYF. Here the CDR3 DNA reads TGTGCCAGCTCACCGATGACAGGAAGCGACGAGCAGTACTTC.

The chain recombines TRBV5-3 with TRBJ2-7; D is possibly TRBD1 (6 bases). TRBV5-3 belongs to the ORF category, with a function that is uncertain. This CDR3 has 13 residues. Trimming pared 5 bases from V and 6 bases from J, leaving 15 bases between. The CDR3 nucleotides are TGTGCCAGAAGACCGGACAGAAGGTGCGAGCAGTACTTC. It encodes CARRPDRRCEQYF.

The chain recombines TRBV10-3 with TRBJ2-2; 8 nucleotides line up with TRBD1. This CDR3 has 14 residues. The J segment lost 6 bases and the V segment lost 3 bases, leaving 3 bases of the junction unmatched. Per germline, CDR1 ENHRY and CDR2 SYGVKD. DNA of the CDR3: TGTGCCATCAGTGATAGCAGGGGGCCCGGGGAGCTGTTTTTT. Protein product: CAISDSRGPGELFF.

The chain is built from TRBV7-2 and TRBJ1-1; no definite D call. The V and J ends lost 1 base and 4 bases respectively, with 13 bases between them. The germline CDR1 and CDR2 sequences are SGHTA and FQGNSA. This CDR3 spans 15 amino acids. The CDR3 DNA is TGTGCCAGCAGCTTAGTTTTGATCATGGGCACTGAAGCTTTCTTT. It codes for CASSLVLIMGTEAFF.

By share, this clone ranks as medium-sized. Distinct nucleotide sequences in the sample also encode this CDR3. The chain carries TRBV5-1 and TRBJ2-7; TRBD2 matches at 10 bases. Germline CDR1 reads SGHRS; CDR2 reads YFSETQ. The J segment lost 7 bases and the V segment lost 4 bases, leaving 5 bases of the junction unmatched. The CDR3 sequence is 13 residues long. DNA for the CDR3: TGCGCCAGCAGCCCCGGACTAGCGGATGAGCAGTACTTC. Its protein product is CASSPGLADEQYF.

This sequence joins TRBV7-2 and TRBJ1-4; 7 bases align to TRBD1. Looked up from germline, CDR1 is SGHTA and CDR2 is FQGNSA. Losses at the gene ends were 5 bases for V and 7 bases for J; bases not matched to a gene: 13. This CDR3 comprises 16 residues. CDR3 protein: CASSQTGGTVREKLFF. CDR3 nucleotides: TGTGCCAGCAGCCAAACGGGCGGGACAGTGCGTGAAAAACTGTTTTTT.

For the CDR3, the DNA is TGTGCCAGCAGTTTCGAGCCCCAGCATTTT. This codes for CASSFEPQHF. The chain uses TRBV28 and TRBJ1-5; D is unclear. Trimming took off 3 bases at V and 8 bases at J, with 2 bases between the two ends. Per the germline V gene, CDR1 is MDHEN and CDR2 is SYDVKM. This CDR3 region has 10 residues.

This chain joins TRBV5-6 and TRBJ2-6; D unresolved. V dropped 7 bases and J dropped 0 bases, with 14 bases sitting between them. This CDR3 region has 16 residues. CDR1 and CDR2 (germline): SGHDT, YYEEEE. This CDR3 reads CASLLMGYSGANVLTF. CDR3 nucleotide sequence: TGTGCCAGCCTCCTAATGGGCTACTCTGGGGCCAACGTCCTGACTTTC.

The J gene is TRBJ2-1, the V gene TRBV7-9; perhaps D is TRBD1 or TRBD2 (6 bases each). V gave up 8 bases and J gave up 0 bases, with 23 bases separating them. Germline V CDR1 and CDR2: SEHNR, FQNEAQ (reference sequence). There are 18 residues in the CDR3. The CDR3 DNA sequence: TGTGCCAGCCCCAAGGGGGGACAAATATCGGCCTCCTACAATGAGCAGTTCTTC. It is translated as CASPKGGQISASYNEQFF.

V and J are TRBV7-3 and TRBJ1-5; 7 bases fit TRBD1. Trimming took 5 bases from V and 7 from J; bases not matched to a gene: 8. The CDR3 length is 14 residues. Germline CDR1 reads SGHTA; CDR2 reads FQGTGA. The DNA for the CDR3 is TGTGCCAGCAGCCAGGGGGGGCTAAGACAGCCCCAGCATTTT. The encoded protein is CASSQGGLRQPQHF.

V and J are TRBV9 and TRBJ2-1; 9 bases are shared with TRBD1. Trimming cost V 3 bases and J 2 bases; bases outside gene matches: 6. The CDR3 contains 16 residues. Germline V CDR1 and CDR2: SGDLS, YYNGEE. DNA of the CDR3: TGTGCCAGCAGCGGGACACAGGGGGCTCCCTACAATGAGCAGTTCTTC. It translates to CASSGTQGAPYNEQFF. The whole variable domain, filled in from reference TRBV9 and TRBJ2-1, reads DSGVTQTPKHLITATGQRVTLRCSPRSGDLSVYWYQQSLDQGLQFLIQYYNGEERAKGNILERFSAQQFPDLHSELNLSSLELGDSALYFCASSGTQGAPYNEQFFGPGTRLTVL.

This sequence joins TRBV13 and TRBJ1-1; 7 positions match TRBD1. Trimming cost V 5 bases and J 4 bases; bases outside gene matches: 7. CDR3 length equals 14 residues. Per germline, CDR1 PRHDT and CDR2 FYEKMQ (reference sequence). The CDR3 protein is CASSIQGRITEAFF. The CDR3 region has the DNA TGTGCCAGCAGCATACAGGGGAGGATCACTGAAGCTTTCTTT.

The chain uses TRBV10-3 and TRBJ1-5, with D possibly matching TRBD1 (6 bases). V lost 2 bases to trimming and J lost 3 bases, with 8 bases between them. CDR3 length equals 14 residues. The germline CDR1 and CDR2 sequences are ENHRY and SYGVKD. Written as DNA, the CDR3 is TGTGCCATCAGTGAGACAGGGACCAATCAGCCCCAGCATTTT. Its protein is CAISETGTNQPQHF.

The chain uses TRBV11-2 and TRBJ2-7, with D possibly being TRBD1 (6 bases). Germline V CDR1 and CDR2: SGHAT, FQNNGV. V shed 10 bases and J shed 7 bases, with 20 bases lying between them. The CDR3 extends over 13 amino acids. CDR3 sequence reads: CAIKLDNRGEQYF. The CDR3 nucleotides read TGTGCCATCAAACTAGATAATAGGGGGGAGCAGTACTTC.

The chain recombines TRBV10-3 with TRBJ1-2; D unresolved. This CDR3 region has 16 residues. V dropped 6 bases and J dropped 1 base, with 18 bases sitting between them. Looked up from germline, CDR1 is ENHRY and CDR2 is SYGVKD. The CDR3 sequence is CAISPGEGKNNYGYTF. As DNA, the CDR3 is TGTGCCATCAGCCCAGGTGAGGGAAAAAATAACTATGGCTACACCTTC.

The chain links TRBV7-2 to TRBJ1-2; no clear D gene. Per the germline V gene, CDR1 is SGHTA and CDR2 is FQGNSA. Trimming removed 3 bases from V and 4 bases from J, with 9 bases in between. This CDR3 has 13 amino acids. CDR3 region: CASSFLGIYGYTF. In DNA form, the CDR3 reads TGTGCCAGCAGCTTCCTGGGAATCTATGGCTACACCTTC.

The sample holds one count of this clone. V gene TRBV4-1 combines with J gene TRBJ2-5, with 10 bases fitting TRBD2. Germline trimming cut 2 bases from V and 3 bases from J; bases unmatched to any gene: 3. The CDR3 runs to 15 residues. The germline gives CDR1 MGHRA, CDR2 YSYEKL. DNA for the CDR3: TGCGCCAGCAGCCAAAGACTAGCGGGCGAAGAGACCCAGTACTTC. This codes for CASSQRLAGEETQYF.

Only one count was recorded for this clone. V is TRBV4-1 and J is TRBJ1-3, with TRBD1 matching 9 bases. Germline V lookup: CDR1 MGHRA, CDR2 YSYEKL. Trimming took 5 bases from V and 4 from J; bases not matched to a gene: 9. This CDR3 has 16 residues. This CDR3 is CASSSPPGQGGNTIYF. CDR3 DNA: TGCGCCAGCAGCTCCCCCCCGGGACAGGGCGGAAACACCATATATTTT.

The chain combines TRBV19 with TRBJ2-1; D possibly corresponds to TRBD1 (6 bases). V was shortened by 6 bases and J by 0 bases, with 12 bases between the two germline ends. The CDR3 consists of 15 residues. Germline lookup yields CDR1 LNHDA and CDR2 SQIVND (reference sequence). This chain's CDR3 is CASRGTGSSYNEQFF. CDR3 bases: TGTGCCAGTAGGGGAACAGGGAGCTCCTACAATGAGCAGTTCTTC.

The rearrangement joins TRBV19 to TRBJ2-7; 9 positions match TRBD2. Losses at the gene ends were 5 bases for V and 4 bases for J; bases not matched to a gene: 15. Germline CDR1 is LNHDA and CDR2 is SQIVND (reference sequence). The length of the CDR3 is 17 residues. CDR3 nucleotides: TGTGCCAGTAGTCACACCCTCAGTAGCGGGAGATGGTACGAGCAGTACTTC. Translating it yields CASSHTLSSGRWYEQYF.

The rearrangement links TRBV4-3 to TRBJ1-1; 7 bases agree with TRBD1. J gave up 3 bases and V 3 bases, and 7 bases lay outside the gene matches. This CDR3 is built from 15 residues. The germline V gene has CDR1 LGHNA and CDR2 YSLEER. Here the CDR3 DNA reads TGCGCCAGCAGCCAGCGTACACAGGGGTACACTGAAGCTTTCTTT. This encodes CASSQRTQGYTEAFF.